This is a list of T cell receptor beta chains from one sample in a study of control samples from healthy donors and cancer patients. Generated by immunoSEQ multiplex PCR, the TCRdb table keeps only in-frame clones and is missing some. The repertoire holds more than 95,000 clones, with around four fifths as singletons. Sequenced: blood. These receptors came from a woman between 50 and 59 years old in good health. The CDR3 runs from the conserved cysteine through the conserved F or W. The listing skips clone size in some rows; elsewhere it reads once, few, many or a size class.

j_gene,v_gene,len,abundance,CDR3aa
TRBJ2-7,TRBV7-2,15,-,CASSSFRGLLYEQYF
TRBJ2-1,TRBV27,14,-,CASSLGLALDEQFF
TRBJ1-1,TRBV19,16,once,CASMDMGRGLNTEAFF
TRBJ2-7,TRBV27,14,few,CASSSGAGVNEQYF
TRBJ2-7,TRBV7-2,12,-,CASNDRAGEQYF
TRBJ2-5,TRBV24-1,16,-,CATSAITAGAQETQYF
TRBJ2-2,TRBV7-2,19,once,CASSLSFGTSGTNTGELFF
TRBJ2-7,TRBV30,13,-,CAWSVSLYYEQYF
TRBJ2-7,TRBV7-2,14,few,CASIPSPGPYEQYF
TRBJ1-2,TRBV6-5,15,-,CASSYRLDSVYGYTF
TRBJ2-7,TRBV6-5,14,-,CASRGGDGPYEQYF
TRBJ1-5,TRBV6-5,13,-,CASSSGLNQPQHF
TRBJ1-5,TRBV2,13,-,CASAGTGNQPQHF
TRBJ2-1,TRBV4-1,14,-,CASSQGTTWDEQFF
TRBJ2-7,TRBV19,14,-,CASSMEAYSYEQYF
TRBJ1-5,TRBV19,12,-,CASSISDQPQHF
TRBJ2-7,TRBV19,14,-,CASSQTGVTYEQYF
TRBJ2-7,TRBV10-3,15,-,CAISGTGTGYYEQYF
TRBJ2-1,TRBV5-3,12,-,CARIVRECEQFF
TRBJ2-1,TRBV6-5,13,-,CASSYRRGDEQFF
TRBJ2-7,TRBV12-5,12,-,CASGLGDYEQYF
TRBJ2-2,TRBV9,15,-,CASSVGLANTGELFF
TRBJ2-2,TRBV27,15,-,CASSLARENTGELFF
TRBJ2-6,TRBV19,15,-,CASSVPSSGANVLTF
TRBJ1-2,TRBV6-5,14,-,CASSYSRGGGGYTF
TRBJ1-1,TRBV7-3,16,-,CASSPGTGSLNTEAFF
TRBJ2-2,TRBV4-2,16,once,CASSQVGAGNTGELFF
TRBJ2-5,TRBV19,16,-,CASSSSGQGGGETQYF
TRBJ2-1,TRBV5-4,15,-,CASSFGLAGVSEQFF
TRBJ2-7,TRBV30,18,-,CAWSVRGLAGRSSYEQYF
TRBJ2-2,TRBV4-3,15,-,CASSQGTSEHGELFF
TRBJ2-5,TRBV20-1,16,-,CSASSSGRAGGETQYF
TRBJ2-7,TRBV6-1,14,-,CASSEGTGGYEQYF
TRBJ2-1,TRBV7-2,15,-,CASSLVQGGGNEQFF
TRBJ2-3,TRBV24-1,13,once,CATRARDTDTQYF
TRBJ2-7,TRBV7-2,16,-,CASSPSVAGGENEQYF
TRBJ2-5,TRBV13,15,-,CASSRGTDIEETQYF
TRBJ2-3,TRBV7-2,15,-,CASSLLVGGGDTQYF
TRBJ1-5,TRBV6-5,13,-,CASTGGGGQPQHF
TRBJ2-7,TRBV4-2,15,-,CASSPGEGLGYEQYF